This TCR beta chain is from a study of T-cell reconstitution after alpha-beta-depleted transplantation in children. Library preparation (for TCRbeta) was performed with unique molecular identifiers. A single record per CDR3 protein comes from TCRdb applying MiXCR to the PCR reads. The sample consists of fewer than 450,000 distinct CDR3 sequences, 15% to 20% of them appearing once. Notes on the study in general: It was reported that alpha-beta T cells came from several hundred expanded graft clones (about two months after transplant). In some patients, recipient T cells and intrathymic progenitors surviving conditioning explained high day-60 diversity. From newly produced T cells came most of the T-cell counts and diversity one year after transplant.

This clonotype was seen a handful of times. The antigen remains undetermined. Trimming took off 0 bases at V and 9 bases at J, with 10 bases between the two ends. The CDR3 consists of 13 residues. From germline, CDR1 is SGDLS and CDR2 YYNGEE. The chain is built from TRBV9 and TRBJ2-1; maybe TRBD2 (5 bases). Material: PBMCs, mostly from graft donor cells, obtained 360 days after TCRalphabeta/CD19-depleted stem cell transplant. The sequence was obtained from a male patient under 10 years old who had a stem cell transplant for acute lymphoblastic leukemia, so the T cells may come from the graft donor. The CDR3 DNA is TGTGCCAGCAGCGTAGACTTAGCGCTTGAGCAGTTCTTC. Its translation: CASSVDLALEQFF.